The rows below give T cell receptor beta chains drawn from one sample of a study of blood T cell repertoires in COVID-19. Profiled with immunoSEQ multiplex PCR; TCRdb holds only in-frame clones, not every one. This table holds some 220,000 clones, more than 80% found once. Sequenced input: PBMCs or T cells enriched from blood (not recorded which). These TCRs come from a woman in her thirties or forties with acute COVID-19. Each CDR3 is given with its conserved first and last residue. The D gene is left open where the match is weak. Only part of the rows carry a size: once, few, many, or a class if the clone is expanded.

J gene | V gene | D gene | clone size | CDR3 DNA | CDR3 protein
TRBJ2-2 | TRBV5-6 | - | few | TGTGCCAGCAGGCTAGGACAGACCAACACCGGGGAGCTGTTTTTT | CASRLGQTNTGELFF
TRBJ1-6 | TRBV24-1 | - | once | TGTGCCACCAGTGATTCAATACATTTACGAGGATACGGTTCGGGGTCCTATAATTCACCCCTCCACTTT | CATSDSIHLRGYGSGSYNSPLHF
TRBJ1-1 | TRBV5-1 | TRBD1 | - | TGCGCCAGCAGCTTCCAAAGGGGACAGAGAATGAACACTGAAGCTTTCTTT | CASSFQRGQRMNTEAFF
TRBJ1-2 | TRBV6-5 | - | few | TGTGCCAGCCTTTTCGGCGGAAACTATGGCTACACCTTC | CASLFGGNYGYTF
TRBJ1-1 | TRBV6-5 | TRBD1 | - | TGTGCCAGCAGGGCAGGGGGCGGGAGCACTGAAGCTTTCTTT | CASRAGGGSTEAFF
TRBJ1-2 | TRBV7-9 | - | - | TGTGCCAGCAGCTTCTCAGGGATGGTTGACTATGGCTACACCTTC | CASSFSGMVDYGYTF
TRBJ1-1 | TRBV2 | - | - | TGTGCCAGCAGGACCGGGACACCCGGGACTGAAGCTTTCTTT | CASRTGTPGTEAFF
TRBJ1-4 | TRBV25-1 | - | - | TGTGCCAGCAGTGAACCTCCCACCCCACAGTCTAATGAAAAACTGTTTTTT | CASSEPPTPQSNEKLFF
TRBJ2-3 | TRBV9 | - | - | TGTGCCAGCAGCGTAGCGTCCCGGGATACGCAGTATTTT | CASSVASRDTQYF
TRBJ2-5 | TRBV5-1 | - | - | TGCGCCAGCAGCTTGGGCGGGATACAAGAGACCCAGTACTTC | CASSLGGIQETQYF
TRBJ1-2 | TRBV5-4 | TRBD1 | few | TGTGCCAGCAGCTTGGAGATGTCAGGGGGCTACAGCTACACCTTC | CASSLEMSGGYSYTF
TRBJ1-1 | TRBV27 | - | - | TGTGCCAGCAGTTTTTTGAGCGGTCGGTCGGAGACTGAAGCTTTCTTT | CASSFLSGRSETEAFF
TRBJ2-2 | TRBV12-5 | - | few | TGTGCTAGTGGTTACAGGGAAGGGGTAATCACCGGGGAGCTGTTTTTT | CASGYREGVITGELFF
TRBJ1-1 | TRBV5-1 | - | - | TGCGCCAGCAGCCCCGGGGGGCAGGGGCAGGACACTGAAGCTTTCTTT | CASSPGGQGQDTEAFF
TRBJ2-7 | TRBV5-1 | - | - | TGCGCCAGCAGCTTGGACAAAGCCTACGAGCAGTACTTC | CASSLDKAYEQYF
TRBJ2-3 | TRBV6-4 | - | - | TGTGCCAGCAGTGAATCGGCAGGGCAAGATACGCAGTATTTT | CASSESAGQDTQYF
TRBJ2-1 | TRBV3-1/TRBV3-2 | TRBD2 | - | TGTGCCAGCAGCCATCTCTCTCGACCGAGCGGGGGGTTGAATGAGCAGTTCTTC | CASSHLSRPSGGLNEQFF
TRBJ1-1 | TRBV5-1 | TRBD1 | few | TGCGCCAGCAGCTTAACAGGGGGGACTGAAGCTTTCTTT | CASSLTGGTEAFF
TRBJ1-1 | TRBV3-1/TRBV3-2 | - | - | TGTGCCAGCAGCCAAGTCGCCAGGTGGGTTTTGAACACTGAAGCTTTCTTT | CASSQVARWVLNTEAFF